Below are 16 T cell receptor beta chains sequenced from a single sample in a study of technical replicates of blood from a few donors (dated 2017 in TCRdb). Libraries were built with the immunoSEQ multiplex PCR assay. TCRdb's version of the immuneACCESS table is confined to in-frame rearrangements and falls short of the full clone set. An unresolved V gene accounts for under half of the shortfall where checked; the remainder is of unknown origin. For this sample the table gives just over 95,000 clones, of which approximately 96% were detected only once. The top ten clonotypes cover 0.2% to 0.25% of the sample. The sample comprised T cells isolated from PBMCs. These receptors all come from a human donor in good health.

V gene TRBV4-1 combines with J gene TRBJ2-5; the D gene is possibly TRBD2 (6 bases). The germline V gene has CDR1 MGHRA and CDR2 YSYEKL. Trimming pared 4 bases from V and 5 bases from J, leaving 14 bases between. The CDR3 extends over 14 amino acids. The CDR3, as DNA: TGCGCCAGCAGCCCCAAGGGACTCCAGGAGACCCAGTACTTC. This codes for CASSPKGLQETQYF.

The chain recombines TRBV15 with TRBJ2-5; 7 bases match TRBD1. The CDR3 is 15 amino acids. Germline values: CDR1 LNHNV, CDR2 YYDKDF (reference sequence). The V segment lost 0 bases and the J segment 5 bases; nucleotides outside the gene matches: 6. CDR3 bases: TGTGCCACCAGCAGAGATAAGGGGGCTTGGGAGACCCAGTACTTC. Amino acid sequence: CATSRDKGAWETQYF.

This chain links TRBV4-2 with TRBJ1-1, with D perhaps matching TRBD1 (6 bases). The germline V gene has CDR1 LGHNA and CDR2 YNFKEQ. The V end was cut by 3 bases, the J end by 2 bases, with 13 bases between. This CDR3 spans 15 amino acids. The CDR3 loop is CASSHTGTPNTEAFF. The CDR3 nucleotides read TGTGCCAGCAGCCATACCGGGACACCTAACACTGAAGCTTTCTTT.

This chain joins TRBV2 and TRBJ2-1, with a weak D call TRBD1 (6 bases). V dropped 9 bases and J dropped 2 bases, with 17 bases sitting between them. The CDR3 has 15 amino acids. Germline V gene data show CDR1 as SNHLY and CDR2 as FYNNEI. The CDR3 coding sequence is TGTGCCAGTGGGGGCCTTCGGGGCCCCTACAATGAGCAGTTCTTC. Translated: CASGGLRGPYNEQFF. The full variable domain, its missing parts supplied by reference TRBV2 and TRBJ2-1, is EPEVTQTPSHQVTQMGQEVILRCVPISNHLYFYWYRQILGQKVEFLVSFYNNEISEKSEIFDDQFSVERPDGSNFTLKIRSTKLEDSAMYFCASGGLRGPYNEQFFGPGTRLTVL.

The genes are TRBV18 and TRBJ1-5; 7 positions agree with TRBD1. CDR1 KGHSH and CDR2 LQKENI come from the germline V gene. With 4 bases clipped from V and 0 bases from J, the junction kept 6 bases outside the gene matches. The CDR3 sequence is 16 residues long. CDR3 in amino acids: CASSQMDRYSNQPQHF. The CDR3 nucleotides are TGTGCCAGCTCACAAATGGACAGGTATAGCAATCAGCCCCAGCATTTT.

CDR3 sequence (DNA): TGTGCCTGGAGTGTATTAGGGGTCTACACCTTC. Protein: CAWSVLGVYTF. This chain joins TRBV30 and TRBJ1-2; TRBD1 might be the D (5 bases). V was shortened by 0 bases and J by 10 bases, with 9 bases between the two germline ends. Germline values: CDR1 GTSNPN, CDR2 SVGIG (reference sequence). The CDR3 consists of 11 residues.

This chain connects TRBV5-1 to TRBJ2-3; 7 bases are a match to TRBD2. The CDR3 spans 15 residues. Germline V gene sequence: CDR1 SGHRS, CDR2 YFSETQ. Trimming at V came to 0 bases and at J to 3 bases, leaving 4 bases not matched to a gene. The CDR3 loop is CASSLEDGGTDTQYF. CDR3 coding DNA: TGCGCCAGCAGCTTGGAGGACGGGGGGACAGATACGCAGTATTTT.

V usage is TRBV11-3 and J usage is TRBJ1-1, with 10 bases aligning to TRBD1. CDR1 SGHNT and CDR2 YENEEA come from the germline V gene. The CDR3 runs to 15 residues. Trimming took 5 bases from V and 6 from J; bases not matched to a gene: 9. CDR3 bases: TGTGCCAGCAGCGCACGGACAGGGGGGGGTTCTGAAGCTTTCTTT. Protein: CASSARTGGGSEAFF.

The chain recombines TRBV7-9 with TRBJ2-7; 10 bases align to TRBD2. The length of the CDR3 is 14 residues. V lost 0 bases, J lost 5 bases, and 1 base stayed unmatched. Germline V lookup: CDR1 SEHNR, CDR2 FQNEAQ (reference sequence). The DNA of the CDR3 is TGTGCCAGCAGCTTAGCACTAGCGGGACACGAGCAGTACTTC. Amino acids: CASSLALAGHEQYF.

The chain joins TRBV28 to TRBJ1-2; tentatively, D is TRBD1 (6 bases). V was shortened by 5 bases and J by 1 base, with 11 bases between the two germline ends. This CDR3 comprises 14 residues. Germline-derived CDR1 and CDR2 are MDHEN and SYDVKM. The CDR3 nucleotides read TGTGCCAGCAGTAGACAACAGGGTAACTATGGCTACACCTTC. This codes for CASSRQQGNYGYTF.

J is TRBJ1-3 and V is TRBV11-2, with D possibly being TRBD1 (6 bases). V lost 3 bases and J 1 base, leaving 13 bases between the germline ends. The germline V gene has CDR1 SGHAT and CDR2 FQNNGV. The CDR3 totals 16 residues. CDR3 in amino acids: CASSFNRAKSGNTIYF. In DNA form, the CDR3 reads TGTGCCAGCAGCTTTAACAGGGCTAAGTCTGGAAACACCATATATTTT. The variable domain in full, with the rest retrieved from reference TRBV11-2 and TRBJ1-3, is EAGVAQSPRYKIIEKRQSVAFWCNPISGHATLYWYQQILGQGPKLLIQFQNNGVVDDSQLPKDRFSAERLKGVDSTLKIQPAKLEDSAVYLCASSFNRAKSGNTIYFGEGSWLTVV.

This chain connects TRBV7-9 to TRBJ1-2; D possibly corresponds to TRBD1 (6 bases). The V and J ends lost 2 bases and 2 bases respectively, with 15 bases between them. Germline assignment: CDR1 SEHNR and CDR2 FQNEAQ (reference sequence). The CDR3 runs to 16 residues. DNA of the CDR3: TGTGCCAGCAGCTTAAGGACAGATCAGTTCAACTATGGCTACACCTTC. It specifies CASSLRTDQFNYGYTF.

The chain is built from TRBV5-1 and TRBJ2-7; D is undetermined. This CDR3 contains 15 residues. Trimming removed 2 bases from V and 0 bases from J, with 12 bases in between. The germline CDR1 and CDR2 sequences are SGHRS and YFSETQ. CDR3 region: CASSFYLGSSYEQYF. The CDR3, as DNA: TGCGCCAGCAGCTTTTATCTCGGTAGCTCCTACGAGCAGTACTTC.

The V call is TRBV9, the J call TRBJ1-2; no reliable D call. Germline V gives CDR1 SGDLS, CDR2 YYNGEE. Trimming took off 1 base at V and 8 bases at J, with 15 bases between the two ends. The CDR3 length is 14 residues. CDR3 bases: TGTGCCAGCAGCGTATTTAATCGGTCGTGCGGCTACACCTTC. Amino acids: CASSVFNRSCGYTF.

The J gene is TRBJ1-1, the V gene TRBV29-1, with 7 bases identical to TRBD1. V lost 6 bases to trimming and J lost 5 bases; unmatched junction nucleotides: 6. Germline assignment: CDR1 SQVTM and CDR2 ANQGSEA. The CDR3 loop spans 12 amino acids. In DNA form, the CDR3 reads TGCAGCGTCGACAGGGCCGATACTGAAGCTTTCTTT. Its protein is CSVDRADTEAFF.

J is TRBJ2-7 and V is TRBV14, with 10 bases fitting TRBD2. This CDR3 region has 18 residues. Trimming took 5 bases from V and 6 from J; bases not matched to a gene: 19. Germline loops: CDR1 SGHDN, CDR2 FVKESK. The CDR3 is CASSLSPILAGLLVEQYF. The CDR3 nucleotides read TGTGCCAGCAGCTTAAGCCCAATACTAGCGGGATTATTGGTCGAGCAGTACTTC. Filled out from reference TRBV14 and TRBJ2-7, the complete variable domain reads EAGVTQFPSHSVIEKGQTVTLRCDPISGHDNLYWYRRVMGKEIKFLLHFVKESKQDESGMPNNRFLAERTGGTYSTLKVQPAELEDSGVYFCASSLSPILAGLLVEQYFGPGTRLTVT.